This T cell receptor (beta chain) was captured by sequencing in a study of cytomegalovirus exposure and HLA in healthy donors. The CDR3 extends over 13 amino acids. Germline assignment: CDR1 SGHTA and CDR2 FQGTGA. Trimming stripped 5 bases from V and 4 bases from J, with 11 bases between. Generated by immunoSEQ multiplex PCR, the TCRdb table keeps only in-frame clones and is missing some. The sample has under 350,000 clones, approximately 83% seen once. These donors were members of the approximately 120-subject validation cohort, a group separate from the approximately 640-subject first cohort. This TCR was recovered from a woman between 18 and 29 years old in good health and CMV-seronegative. The material sequenced was PBMCs. The V gene is TRBV7-3, the J gene TRBJ1-2; D perhaps matches TRBD1 (5 bases). CDR3 sequence (DNA): TGTGCCAGCAGCCCCGGGGGAGGCTATGGCTACACCTTC. Translated: CASSPGGGYGYTF.